What follows describes a single T cell receptor (beta chain). The antigen remains undetermined. Trimming removed 1 base at V and 6 bases at J, with 22 bases between. Germline CDR1 and CDR2: SEHNR and FQNEAQ (reference sequence). The CDR3 runs to 19 residues. The data were produced by immunoSEQ multiplex PCR, yet TCRdb's version contains in-frame clones alone and is incomplete. Seen here are 95,000 to 100,000 clones, about 88% observed once, and the top ten hold approximately 1.5%. This sample is drawn from a study of T cell responses to AZD1222 COVID-19 vaccine. The study, taken as a whole, reports: Within unmutated variant regions lay the reported targets of nearly half of spike-specific TCRs. Spike-specific TCR breadth and depth were elevated following two AZD1222 doses. Baseline antibody screening turned up just a handful of seropositive AZD1222 recipients. Only after the peak T cell response were repertoires sampled.

This specimen was peripheral blood, taken on day 0 of AZD1222 vaccination. V gene TRBV7-9 combines with J gene TRBJ2-6; D is unresolved. This clonotype originated in an adult in good health. The CDR3 DNA follows: TGTGCCAGCAGCTTAGATTCGGGCAGCGCCTCACGTGAGGCCAACGTCCTGACTTTC. This gives the protein CASSLDSGSASREANVLTF.